A selection of T cell receptor beta chains follows, all from one sample in a study of shared clonotypes between healthy human individuals. Assay: immunoSEQ multiplex PCR; the TCRdb copy retains only in-frame clones and omits some. This table has about 1,800,000 clones, about 95% appearing once. Sequenced: naive CD8+ T cells sorted from blood. All receptors come from a man between 18 and 35 years old in good health. Each CDR3 is given with its conserved first and last residue. Each record gives: D gene, V gene, clone size, J gene, CDR3 DNA, CDR3 protein. D genes are given only for firm matches. Clone size is stated in some rows and not others, as once, few, many or a class when expanded.

D: -
V: TRBV6-5
size: -
J: TRBJ2-5
DNA: TGTGCCAGCAGTCAAGACGAGGAGACCCAGTACTTC
CDR3: CASSQDEETQYF

D: -
V: TRBV6-6
size: -
J: TRBJ2-7
DNA: TGTGCCAGCAGAACAGGGAACGAGCAGTACTTC
CDR3: CASRTGNEQYF

D: TRBD1
V: TRBV19
size: -
J: TRBJ2-1
DNA: TGTGCCAGTAGTATAGTGGGACAGGGGACCAATGAGCAGTTCTTC
CDR3: CASSIVGQGTNEQFF

D: -
V: TRBV28
size: once
J: TRBJ2-4
DNA: TGTGCCAGCCAGGCGGTAAACATTCAGTACTTC
CDR3: CASQAVNIQYF

D: -
V: TRBV30
size: once
J: TRBJ2-3
DNA: TGTGCCTGGAGAACAGGGCCCACAGATACGCAGTATTTT
CDR3: CAWRTGPTDTQYF

D: TRBD1
V: TRBV7-3
size: -
J: TRBJ2-7
DNA: TGTGCCAGCAGCTTAGGGACAGCCTACGAGCAGTACTTC
CDR3: CASSLGTAYEQYF

D: -
V: TRBV19
size: -
J: TRBJ1-1
DNA: TGTGCCAGTAGTATAGATCGGGAGGGGACGGCTGAAGCTTTCTTT
CDR3: CASSIDREGTAEAFF

D: -
V: TRBV28
size: -
J: TRBJ1-1
DNA: TGTGCCAGCAGTCCAATAACACAGTGGGGGAACACTGAAGCTTTCTTT
CDR3: CASSPITQWGNTEAFF

D: TRBD1
V: TRBV27
size: -
J: TRBJ2-1
DNA: TGTGCCAGCAGTCCCATCACGGGACAGGGCTTTTACAATGAGCAGTTCTTC
CDR3: CASSPITGQGFYNEQFF

D: TRBD1
V: TRBV5-6
size: -
J: TRBJ2-1
DNA: TGTGCCAGCAGCGGAACCGGGACAGGGGGTCGCAATGAGCAGTTCTTC
CDR3: CASSGTGTGGRNEQFF

D: -
V: TRBV7-6
size: -
J: TRBJ2-7
DNA: TGTGCCAGCAGCCTTAGTACCTCTACGGAGCAGTACTTC
CDR3: CASSLSTSTEQYF

D: TRBD2
V: TRBV5-1
size: -
J: TRBJ2-3
DNA: TGCGCCAGCAGCTTGGGACTAGCTCGCACAGATACGCAGTATTTT
CDR3: CASSLGLARTDTQYF

D: -
V: TRBV13
size: -
J: TRBJ1-4
DNA: TGTGCCAGCAGCTTCCGGACCGGGTCAGAGGGGGAAAAACTGTTTTTT
CDR3: CASSFRTGSEGEKLFF

D: TRBD2
V: TRBV11-3
size: -
J: TRBJ2-7
DNA: TGTGCCAGCAGCTTTACCGGGACTAGCTACGAGCAGTACTTC
CDR3: CASSFTGTSYEQYF

D: TRBD1
V: TRBV6-5
size: -
J: TRBJ1-6
DNA: TGTGCCAGCAGTCCGACAGGGTTCTACTCACCCCTCCACTTT
CDR3: CASSPTGFYSPLHF

D: -
V: TRBV29-1
size: -
J: TRBJ1-1
DNA: TGCAGCGTTTTGGGGAACACTGAAGCTTTCTTT
CDR3: CSVLGNTEAFF

D: -
V: TRBV7-8
size: -
J: TRBJ2-5
DNA: TGTGCCAGCAGCTTAGCGACCCCCTCGGTCCAAGAGACCCAGTACTTC
CDR3: CASSLATPSVQETQYF

D: -
V: TRBV19
size: -
J: TRBJ1-1
DNA: TGTGCCAGTAGCGGTGAAGGGAACACTGAAGCTTTCTTT
CDR3: CASSGEGNTEAFF

D: -
V: TRBV9
size: -
J: TRBJ2-7
DNA: TGTGCCAGCAGCGTAGGTCCAGTTGGGGACTACGAGCAGTACTTC
CDR3: CASSVGPVGDYEQYF

D: TRBD1
V: TRBV29-1
size: -
J: TRBJ2-7
DNA: TGCAGCGTTGAAGGAGGGGGCGCGGGCTCCTACGAGCAGTACTTC
CDR3: CSVEGGGAGSYEQYF

D: -
V: TRBV5-4
size: -
J: TRBJ2-7
DNA: TGTGCCAGCAGCTTGATTAGCGACTACGAGCAGTACTTC
CDR3: CASSLISDYEQYF

D: -
V: TRBV7-9
size: -
J: TRBJ1-1
DNA: TGTGCCAGCAGCTCTTCGGGGGCGAACACTGAAGCTTTCTTT
CDR3: CASSSSGANTEAFF

D: -
V: TRBV6-5
size: once
J: TRBJ2-7
DNA: TGTGCCTGCAGTTACTCGGAGAGCTACGAGCAGTACTTC
CDR3: CACSYSESYEQYF

D: -
V: TRBV7-9
size: few
J: TRBJ2-5
DNA: TGTGCCAGCAGCTTAGTTGAGACCCAGTACTTC
CDR3: CASSLVETQYF

D: -
V: TRBV27
size: -
J: TRBJ1-1
DNA: TGTGCCAGCAGCTACTCCGGACAGATGAACACTGAAGCTTTCTTT
CDR3: CASSYSGQMNTEAFF

D: -
V: TRBV5-1
size: -
J: TRBJ1-4
DNA: TGCGCCAGCAGAGGAACCGGCTCAACTAATGAAAAACTGTTTTTT
CDR3: CASRGTGSTNEKLFF

D: TRBD2
V: TRBV10-2
size: -
J: TRBJ2-7
DNA: TGCGCCAGCAGTGAGTCCCCGGGGGGAAGATACGAGCAGTACTTC
CDR3: CASSESPGGRYEQYF

D: -
V: TRBV5-4
size: -
J: TRBJ2-1
DNA: TGTGCCAGCAGCGCCGTAGGGGGTGAGCAGTTCTTC
CDR3: CASSAVGGEQFF

D: -
V: TRBV19
size: -
J: TRBJ1-5
DNA: TGTGCCAGTGGGTTCCGGCAGCCCCAGCATTTT
CDR3: CASGFRQPQHF

D: -
V: TRBV29-1
size: -
J: TRBJ1-2
DNA: TGCAGCGTTGGAAGTGCCTATGGCTACACCTTC
CDR3: CSVGSAYGYTF

D: -
V: TRBV7-9
size: -
J: TRBJ1-1
DNA: TGTGCCAGCAGCTTACTACCAGGAAACACTGAAGCTTTCTTT
CDR3: CASSLLPGNTEAFF

D: -
V: TRBV27
size: -
J: TRBJ2-7
DNA: TGTGCCAGCAGCCAGGTAGTAACAGCCGACGAGCAGTACTTC
CDR3: CASSQVVTADEQYF

D: -
V: TRBV2
size: -
J: TRBJ2-7
DNA: TGTGCCAGCAGTGAAGAGGCTGGGAAGGCCTACGAGCAGTACTTC
CDR3: CASSEEAGKAYEQYF

D: -
V: TRBV28
size: -
J: TRBJ2-7
DNA: TGTGCCAGCAGTGCCGACAGCTACGAGCAGTACTTC
CDR3: CASSADSYEQYF

D: -
V: TRBV4-1
size: -
J: TRBJ1-1
DNA: TGCGCCAGCAGCCCAAGGACCCTTCTAGGGGGGCGCGACACTGAAGCTTTCTTT
CDR3: CASSPRTLLGGRDTEAFF

D: TRBD1
V: TRBV6-5
size: -
J: TRBJ2-7
DNA: TGTGCCAGCAGTTATGACAGGGAAGCCTACGAGCAGTACTTC
CDR3: CASSYDREAYEQYF

D: TRBD2
V: TRBV7-2
size: -
J: TRBJ2-3
DNA: TGTGCCAGCAGCTTAGTTCGGGCGGGAGGTCTCACAGATACGCAGTATTTT
CDR3: CASSLVRAGGLTDTQYF

D: -
V: TRBV18
size: once
J: TRBJ2-7
DNA: TGTGCCAGCTCACCCCCAGGGGAAGAGCAGTACTTC
CDR3: CASSPPGEEQYF

D: -
V: TRBV19
size: -
J: TRBJ1-1
DNA: TGTGCCAGTAGTTGGGCAGGGAGCACTGAAGCTTTCTTT
CDR3: CASSWAGSTEAFF

D: TRBD1
V: TRBV13
size: -
J: TRBJ1-2
DNA: TGTGCCAGCAGCTTAGGAGGACAGGGGTACTATGGCTACACCTTC
CDR3: CASSLGGQGYYGYTF

D: -
V: TRBV7-9
size: once
J: TRBJ2-3
DNA: TGTGCCAGCAGCTTACTAGAGGATGGGAATACGCAGTATTTT
CDR3: CASSLLEDGNTQYF

D: TRBD2
V: TRBV7-9
size: once
J: TRBJ2-1
DNA: TGTGCCAGCAGCTTAAAGACTAGCGGGAGATTAAATGAGCAGTTCTTC
CDR3: CASSLKTSGRLNEQFF

D: TRBD1
V: TRBV7-2
size: -
J: TRBJ2-7
DNA: TGTGCCAGCAGCTTATCCTTCCAGGGGGAAACCTACGAGCAGTACTTC
CDR3: CASSLSFQGETYEQYF

D: -
V: TRBV7-9
size: once
J: TRBJ2-7
DNA: TGTGCCAGCAGTCAAATAACCGGGACTCCCAGGTACGAGCAGTACTTC
CDR3: CASSQITGTPRYEQYF

D: -
V: TRBV27
size: -
J: TRBJ2-7
DNA: TGTGCCAGCAGTTTGGGCAATTCCGGATACGAGCAGTACTTC
CDR3: CASSLGNSGYEQYF

D: -
V: TRBV27
size: -
J: TRBJ2-7
DNA: TGTGCCAGCAGTGTGCCGGGAACTACTAACGAGCAGTACTTC
CDR3: CASSVPGTTNEQYF

D: -
V: TRBV6-5
size: -
J: TRBJ1-2
DNA: TGTGCCAGCAGTTCGCCTAGGGATAACTATGGCTACACCTTC
CDR3: CASSSPRDNYGYTF

D: TRBD2
V: TRBV9
size: -
J: TRBJ2-3
DNA: TGTGCCAGCAGCGCTCATCCAGCGGGAGGGCCAGATACGCAGTATTTT
CDR3: CASSAHPAGGPDTQYF

D: -
V: TRBV28
size: -
J: TRBJ2-3
DNA: TGTGCCAGCACCCCGGTGAGGACAGATACGCAGTATTTT
CDR3: CASTPVRTDTQYF

D: -
V: TRBV14
size: -
J: TRBJ1-3
DNA: TGTGCCAGCAGCCAAGAAAATTTCGTACGACAGACCTCTGGAAACACCATATATTTT
CDR3: CASSQENFVRQTSGNTIYF

D: -
V: TRBV6-5
size: -
J: TRBJ2-7
DNA: TGTGCCAGCAGTTACTCACAGGAGAGCTCCTACGAGCAGTACTTC
CDR3: CASSYSQESSYEQYF

D: TRBD2
V: TRBV27
size: -
J: TRBJ2-7
DNA: TGTGCCAGCAGCCTCGGGACTAAGCAAGAGCAGTACTTC
CDR3: CASSLGTKQEQYF